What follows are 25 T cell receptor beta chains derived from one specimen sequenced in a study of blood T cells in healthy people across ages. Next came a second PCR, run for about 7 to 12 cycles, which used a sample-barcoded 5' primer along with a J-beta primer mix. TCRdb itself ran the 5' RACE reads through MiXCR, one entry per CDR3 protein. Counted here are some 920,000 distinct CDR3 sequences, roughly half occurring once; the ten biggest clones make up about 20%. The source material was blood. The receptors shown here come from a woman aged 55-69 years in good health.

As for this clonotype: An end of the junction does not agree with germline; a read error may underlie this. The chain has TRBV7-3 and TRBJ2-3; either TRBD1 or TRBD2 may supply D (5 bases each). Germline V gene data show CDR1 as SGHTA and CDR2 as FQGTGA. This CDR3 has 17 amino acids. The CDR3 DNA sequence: TGTGCCAGCAGCCCTAGGGGACCCGGAAGCGGCACAGATATGCAGTATTTT. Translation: CASSPRGPGSGTDMQYF.

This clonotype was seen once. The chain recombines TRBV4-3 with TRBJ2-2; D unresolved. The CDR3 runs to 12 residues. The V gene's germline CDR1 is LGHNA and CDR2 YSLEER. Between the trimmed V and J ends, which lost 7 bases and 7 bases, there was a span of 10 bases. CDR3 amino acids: CASTAHSGELFF. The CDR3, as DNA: TGCGCCAGCACCGCTCACAGCGGGGAGCTGTTTTTT.

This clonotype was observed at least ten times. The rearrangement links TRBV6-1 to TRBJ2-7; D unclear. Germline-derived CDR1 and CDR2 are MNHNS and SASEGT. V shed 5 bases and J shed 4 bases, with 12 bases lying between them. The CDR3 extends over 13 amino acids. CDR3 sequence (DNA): TGTGCCAGCAGTCTCAACTATGATTACGAGCAGTACTTC. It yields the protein CASSLNYDYEQYF.

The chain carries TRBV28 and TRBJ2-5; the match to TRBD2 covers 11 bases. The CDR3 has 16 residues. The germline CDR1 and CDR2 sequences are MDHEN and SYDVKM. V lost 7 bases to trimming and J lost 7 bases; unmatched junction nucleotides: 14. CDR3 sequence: CASTKTSGNERGTQYF. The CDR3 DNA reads TGTGCCAGCACCAAGACTAGCGGGAACGAGAGAGGGACCCAGTACTTC.

The CDR3 DNA follows: TGTGCCAGCAGTGGCGCCAGGGTGAACACTGAAGCTTTCTTT. Its protein product is CASSGARVNTEAFF. The rearrangement links TRBV6-1 to TRBJ1-1; TRBD1 might be the D (5 bases). Germline assignment: CDR1 MNHNS and CDR2 SASEGT. The CDR3 consists of 14 residues. V was shortened by 4 bases and J by 0 bases, with 9 bases between the two germline ends.

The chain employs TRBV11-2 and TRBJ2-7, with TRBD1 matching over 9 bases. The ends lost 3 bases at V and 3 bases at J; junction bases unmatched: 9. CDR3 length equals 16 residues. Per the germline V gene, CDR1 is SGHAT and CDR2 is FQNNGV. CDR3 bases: TGTGCCAGCAGCTTGGGACAGGGCGTGAGGGACTACGAGCAGTACTTC. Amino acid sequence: CASSLGQGVRDYEQYF.

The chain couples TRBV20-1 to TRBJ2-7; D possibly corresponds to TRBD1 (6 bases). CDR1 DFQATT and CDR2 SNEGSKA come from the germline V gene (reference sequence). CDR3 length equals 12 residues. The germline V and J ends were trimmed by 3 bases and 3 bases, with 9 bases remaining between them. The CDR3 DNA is TGCAGTGCTAGCTCGGGACACTACGAGCAGTACTTC. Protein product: CSASSGHYEQYF.

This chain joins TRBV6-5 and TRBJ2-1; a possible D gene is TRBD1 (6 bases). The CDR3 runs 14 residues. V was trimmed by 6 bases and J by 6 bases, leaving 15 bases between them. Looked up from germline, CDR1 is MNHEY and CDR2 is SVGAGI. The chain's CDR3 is CASRVHREGNEQFF. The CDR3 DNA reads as TGTGCCAGCAGGGTACACAGGGAAGGCAATGAGCAGTTCTTC.

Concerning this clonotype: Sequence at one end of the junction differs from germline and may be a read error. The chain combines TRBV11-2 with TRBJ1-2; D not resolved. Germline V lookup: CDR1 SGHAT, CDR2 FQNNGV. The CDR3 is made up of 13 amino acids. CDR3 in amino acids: CASSVDSGQVYTF. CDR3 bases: TGTGCCAGCAGCGTAGATTCAGGCCAGGTCTACACCTTC.

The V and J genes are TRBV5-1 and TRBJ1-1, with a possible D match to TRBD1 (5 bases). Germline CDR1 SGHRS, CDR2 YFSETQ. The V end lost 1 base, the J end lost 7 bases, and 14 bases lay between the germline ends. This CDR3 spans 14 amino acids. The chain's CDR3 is CASSLFAGANEAFF. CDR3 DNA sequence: TGCGCCAGCAGCTTGTTTGCCGGGGCTAATGAAGCTTTCTTT.

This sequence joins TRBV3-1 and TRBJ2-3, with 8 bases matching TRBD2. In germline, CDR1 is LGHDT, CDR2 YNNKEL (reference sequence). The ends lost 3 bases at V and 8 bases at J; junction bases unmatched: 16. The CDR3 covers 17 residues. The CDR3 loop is CASSHGSGTSRLSTQYF. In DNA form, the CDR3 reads TGTGCCAGCAGCCATGGGTCAGGGACTAGTAGGCTTTCTACGCAGTATTTT.

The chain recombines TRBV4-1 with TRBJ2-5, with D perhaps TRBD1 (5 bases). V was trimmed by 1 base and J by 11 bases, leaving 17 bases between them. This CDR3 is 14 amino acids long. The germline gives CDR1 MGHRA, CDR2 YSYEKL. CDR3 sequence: CASSQAQGRPEQYF. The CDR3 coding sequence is TGCGCCAGCAGCCAAGCCCAGGGAAGGCCGGAGCAGTACTTC.

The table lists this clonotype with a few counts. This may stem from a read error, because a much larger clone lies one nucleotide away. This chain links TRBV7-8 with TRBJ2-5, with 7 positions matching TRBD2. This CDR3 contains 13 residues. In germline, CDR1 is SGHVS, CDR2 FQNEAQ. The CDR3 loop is CASSVAGPWTQYF. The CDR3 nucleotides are TGTGCCAGCAGCGTAGCGGGTCCGTGGACCCAGTACTTC.

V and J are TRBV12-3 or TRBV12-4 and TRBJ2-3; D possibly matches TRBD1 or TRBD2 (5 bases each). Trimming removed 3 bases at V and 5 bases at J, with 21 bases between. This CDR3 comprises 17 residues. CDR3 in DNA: TGTGCCAGCAGTTTGGAGGTTTGGGGGTCCACCAGAGATACGCAGTATTTT. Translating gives CASSLEVWGSTRDTQYF.

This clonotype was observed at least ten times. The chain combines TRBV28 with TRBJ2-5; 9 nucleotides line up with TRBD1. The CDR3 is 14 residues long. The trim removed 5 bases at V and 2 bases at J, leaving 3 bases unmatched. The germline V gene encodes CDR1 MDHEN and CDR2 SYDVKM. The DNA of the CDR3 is TGTGCCAGCAGTGGGACAGGGAGACAAGAGACCCAGTACTTC. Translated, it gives CASSGTGRQETQYF.

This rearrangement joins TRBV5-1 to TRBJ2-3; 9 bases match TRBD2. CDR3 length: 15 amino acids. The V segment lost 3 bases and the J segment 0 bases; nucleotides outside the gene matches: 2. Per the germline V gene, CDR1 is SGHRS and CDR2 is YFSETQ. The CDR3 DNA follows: TGCGCCAGCAGCTCTGGGACTAGCAGCACAGATACGCAGTATTTT. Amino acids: CASSSGTSSTDTQYF.

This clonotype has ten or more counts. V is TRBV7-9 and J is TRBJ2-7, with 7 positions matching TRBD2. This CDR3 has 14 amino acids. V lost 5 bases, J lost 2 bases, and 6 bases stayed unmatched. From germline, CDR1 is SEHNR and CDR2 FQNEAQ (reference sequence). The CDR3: CASSPRGRAYEQYF. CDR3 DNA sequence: TGTGCCAGCAGCCCGCGGGGGAGAGCCTACGAGCAGTACTTC.

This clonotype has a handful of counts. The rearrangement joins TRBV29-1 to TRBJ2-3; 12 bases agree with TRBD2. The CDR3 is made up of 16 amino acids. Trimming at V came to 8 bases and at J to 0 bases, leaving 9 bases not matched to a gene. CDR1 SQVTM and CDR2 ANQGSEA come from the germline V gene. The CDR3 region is CSPMGLAGISTDTQYF. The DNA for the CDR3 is TGCAGCCCAATGGGACTAGCGGGTATTAGCACAGATACGCAGTATTTT.

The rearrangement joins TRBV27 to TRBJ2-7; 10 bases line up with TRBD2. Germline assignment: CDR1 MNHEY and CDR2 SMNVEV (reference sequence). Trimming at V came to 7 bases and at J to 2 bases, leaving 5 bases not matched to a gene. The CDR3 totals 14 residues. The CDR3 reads CASNKAGGPYEQYF. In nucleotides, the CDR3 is TGTGCCAGCAATAAAGCGGGAGGGCCCTACGAGCAGTACTTC.

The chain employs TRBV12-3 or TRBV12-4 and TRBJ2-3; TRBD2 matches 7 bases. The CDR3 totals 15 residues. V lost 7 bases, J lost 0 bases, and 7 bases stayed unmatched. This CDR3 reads CASTTSVTSTDTQYF. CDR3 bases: TGTGCCAGCACCACTAGCGTCACTAGCACAGATACGCAGTATTTT.

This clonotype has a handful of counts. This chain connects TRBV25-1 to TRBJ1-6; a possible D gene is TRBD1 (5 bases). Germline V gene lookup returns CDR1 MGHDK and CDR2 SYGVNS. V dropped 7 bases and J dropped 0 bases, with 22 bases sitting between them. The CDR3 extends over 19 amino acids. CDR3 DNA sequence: TGTGCCAGCACCGGCGGGACTGAGAGTATTAGCTCCTATAATTCACCCCTCCACTTT. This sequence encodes CASTGGTESISSYNSPLHF. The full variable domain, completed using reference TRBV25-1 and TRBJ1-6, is EADIYQTPRYLVIGTGKKITLECSQTMGHDKMYWYQQDPGMELHLIHYSYGVNSTEKGDLSSESTVSRIRTEHFPLTLESARPSHTSQYLCASTGGTESISSYNSPLHFGNGTRLTVT.

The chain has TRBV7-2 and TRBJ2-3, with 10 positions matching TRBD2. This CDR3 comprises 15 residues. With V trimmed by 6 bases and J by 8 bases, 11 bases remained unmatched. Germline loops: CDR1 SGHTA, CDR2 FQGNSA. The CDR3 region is CASRPGGPSGGTQYF. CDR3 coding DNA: TGTGCCAGCAGACCAGGCGGGCCTAGCGGGGGTACGCAGTATTTT.

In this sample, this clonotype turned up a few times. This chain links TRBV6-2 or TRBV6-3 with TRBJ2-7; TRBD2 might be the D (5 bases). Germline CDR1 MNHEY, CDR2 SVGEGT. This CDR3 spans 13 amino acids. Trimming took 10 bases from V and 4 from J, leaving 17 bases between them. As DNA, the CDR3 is TGTGCCACCCGAGAAGCGGTGCCGTACGAGCAGTACTTC. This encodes CATREAVPYEQYF.

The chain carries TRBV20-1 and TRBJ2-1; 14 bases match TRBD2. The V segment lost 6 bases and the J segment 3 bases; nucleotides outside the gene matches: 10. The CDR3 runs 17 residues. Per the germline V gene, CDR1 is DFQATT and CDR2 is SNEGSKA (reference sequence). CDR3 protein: CSATGLAGGRVYNEQFF. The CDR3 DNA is TGCAGTGCCACCGGACTAGCGGGAGGACGGGTCTACAATGAGCAGTTCTTC.

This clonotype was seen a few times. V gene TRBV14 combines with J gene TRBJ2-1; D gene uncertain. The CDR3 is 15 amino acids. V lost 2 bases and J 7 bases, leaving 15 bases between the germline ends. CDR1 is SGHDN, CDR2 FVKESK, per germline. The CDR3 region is CASSQFSNGGNEQFF. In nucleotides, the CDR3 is TGTGCCAGCAGCCAATTTTCTAATGGTGGGAATGAGCAGTTCTTC.